The subject of this entry is one TCR beta chain. The protocol was immunoSEQ multiplex PCR, while the TCRdb copy is restricted to in-frame clones and leaves out a portion. The sample yields a few hundred thousand clones, almost 85% seen once. Those enrolled in Seattle joined during active infection and were followed longitudinally afterward. The data originate from a study of blood T cell repertoires in COVID-19. Background on the study: T cells, B-cell-depleted T cells, or PBMCs supplied cDNA or gDNA.

V was clipped by 4 bases and J by 4 bases, with 11 bases between them. The germline V gene has CDR1 MGHRA and CDR2 YSYEKL. This CDR3 comprises 13 residues. The V and J genes are TRBV4-1 and TRBJ2-7, with D perhaps matching TRBD2 (6 bases). This receptor was obtained from an older woman with COVID-19, enrolled during active disease. Material: peripheral blood. The CDR3 is CASSPWDSYEQYF. The CDR3 bases are TGCGCCAGCAGCCCTTGGGACTCGTACGAGCAGTACTTC.